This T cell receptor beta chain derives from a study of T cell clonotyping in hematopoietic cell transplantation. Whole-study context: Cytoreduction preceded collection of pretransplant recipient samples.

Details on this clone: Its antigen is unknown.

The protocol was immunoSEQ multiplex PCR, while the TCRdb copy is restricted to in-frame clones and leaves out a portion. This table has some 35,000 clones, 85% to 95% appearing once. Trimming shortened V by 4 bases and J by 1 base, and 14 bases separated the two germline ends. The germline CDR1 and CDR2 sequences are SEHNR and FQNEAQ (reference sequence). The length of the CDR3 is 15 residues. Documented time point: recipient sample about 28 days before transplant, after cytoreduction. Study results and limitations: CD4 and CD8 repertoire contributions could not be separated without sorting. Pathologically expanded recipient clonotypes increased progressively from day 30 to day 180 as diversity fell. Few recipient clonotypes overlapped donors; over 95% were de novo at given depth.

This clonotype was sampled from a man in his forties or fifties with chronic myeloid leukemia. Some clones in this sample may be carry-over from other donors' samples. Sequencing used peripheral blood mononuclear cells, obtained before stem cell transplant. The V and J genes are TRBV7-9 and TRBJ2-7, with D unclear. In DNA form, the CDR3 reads TGTGCCAGCAGCTCCCGCCTAACCAGTTCCTACGAGCAGTACTTC. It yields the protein CASSSRLTSSYEQYF.